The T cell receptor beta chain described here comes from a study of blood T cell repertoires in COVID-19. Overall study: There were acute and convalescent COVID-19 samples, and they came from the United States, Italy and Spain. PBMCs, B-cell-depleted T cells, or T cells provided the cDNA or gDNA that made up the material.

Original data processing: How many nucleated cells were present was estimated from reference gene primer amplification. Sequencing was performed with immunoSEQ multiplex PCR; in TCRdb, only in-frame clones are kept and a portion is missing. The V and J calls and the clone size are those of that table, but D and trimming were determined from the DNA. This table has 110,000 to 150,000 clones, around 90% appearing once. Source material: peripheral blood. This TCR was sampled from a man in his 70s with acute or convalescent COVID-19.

The CDR3 nucleotides are TGTGCCAGCAGTGAAGTAACCGGTCTGGCCCAGCATTTT. This translates into CASSEVTGLAQHF. The V gene is TRBV6-1, the J gene TRBJ1-5; D not certain. Germline-derived CDR1 and CDR2 are MNHNS and SASEGT. Trimming took 1 base from V and 11 from J, leaving 12 bases between them. CDR3 length equals 13 residues.